Reported below is one T cell receptor (beta chain). Antigen unknown. The sample belongs to a study of OX40 agonist ivuxolimab in advanced cancers. Study as a whole: Enrolled patients in dose escalation had cancers that were hepatocellular carcinoma, melanoma, renal cell or head and neck cancer. Under the entry rules, prior anti-PD-1, anti-PD-L1 or anti-CTLA-4 therapy was allowed, and about 38% had some. Three patients got partial responses; one had hepatocellular carcinoma and two had cutaneous melanoma.

Trimming removed 0 bases from V and 0 bases from J, with 14 bases in between. The CDR3 is 18 amino acids. CDR1 is PRHDT, CDR2 FYEKMQ, per germline (reference sequence). Study-level findings and limits: Both CD4+ and CD8+ T cell populations in blood had undergone clonal expansion by week 6 at 0.1 to 3.0 mg/kg.

Sequenced by immunoSEQ multiplex PCR; TCRdb stores in-frame clones only, minus some. Altogether about 43,000 clones are present, approximately 83% being singletons, with the ten largest covering 15%. The chain uses TRBV13 and TRBJ2-2; D unclear. The input for sequencing was CD4+ or CD8+ T cells sorted from blood, taken in a trial of the OX40 agonist ivuxolimab. The receptor was isolated from an adult with an advanced solid tumor such as melanoma, head and neck, liver or kidney cancer. CDR3 sequence (DNA): TGTGCCAGCAGCTTAGGCCGGTTGGACGTCGCGAACACCGGGGAGCTGTTTTTT. Translating gives CASSLGRLDVANTGELFF.